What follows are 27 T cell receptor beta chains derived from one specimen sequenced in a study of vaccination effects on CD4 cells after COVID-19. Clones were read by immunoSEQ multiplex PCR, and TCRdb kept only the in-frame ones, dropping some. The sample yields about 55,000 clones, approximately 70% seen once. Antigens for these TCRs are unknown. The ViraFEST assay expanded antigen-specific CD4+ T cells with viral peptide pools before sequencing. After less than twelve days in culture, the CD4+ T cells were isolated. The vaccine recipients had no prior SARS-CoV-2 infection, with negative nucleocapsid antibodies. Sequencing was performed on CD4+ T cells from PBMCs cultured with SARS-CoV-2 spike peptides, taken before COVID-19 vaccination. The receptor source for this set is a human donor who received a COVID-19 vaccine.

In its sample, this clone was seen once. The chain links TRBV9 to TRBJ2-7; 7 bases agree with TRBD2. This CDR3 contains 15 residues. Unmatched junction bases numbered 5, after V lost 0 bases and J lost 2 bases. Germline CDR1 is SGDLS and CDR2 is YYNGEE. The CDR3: CASSVELASTYEQYF. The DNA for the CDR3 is TGTGCCAGCAGCGTAGAACTAGCGAGTACCTACGAGCAGTACTTC.

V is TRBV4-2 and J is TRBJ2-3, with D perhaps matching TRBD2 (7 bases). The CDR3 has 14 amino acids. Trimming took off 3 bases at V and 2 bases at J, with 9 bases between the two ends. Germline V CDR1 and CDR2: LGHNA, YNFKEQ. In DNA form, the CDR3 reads TGTGCCAGCAGCCAGGCGGGGGCCACAGATACGCAGTATTTT. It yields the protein CASSQAGATDTQYF.

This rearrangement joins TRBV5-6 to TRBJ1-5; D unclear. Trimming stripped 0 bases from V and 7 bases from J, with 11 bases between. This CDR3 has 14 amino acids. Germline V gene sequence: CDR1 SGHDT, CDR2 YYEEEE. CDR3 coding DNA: TGTGCCAGCAGCTTGGGGTGGAGCGGGCAGCCCCAGCATTTT. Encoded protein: CASSLGWSGQPQHF.

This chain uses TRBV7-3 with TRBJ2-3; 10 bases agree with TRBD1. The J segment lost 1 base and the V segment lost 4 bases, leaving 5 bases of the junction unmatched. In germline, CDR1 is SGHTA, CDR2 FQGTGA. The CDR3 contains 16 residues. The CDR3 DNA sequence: TGTGCCAGCAGCTCCCCCGGGACAGGGGGCACAGATACGCAGTATTTT. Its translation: CASSSPGTGGTDTQYF.

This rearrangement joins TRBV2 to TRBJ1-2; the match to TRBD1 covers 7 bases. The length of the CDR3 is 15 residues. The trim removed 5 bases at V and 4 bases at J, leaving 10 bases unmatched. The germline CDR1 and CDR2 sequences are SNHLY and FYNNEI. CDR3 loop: CASSSYRGGAYGYTF. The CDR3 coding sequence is TGTGCCAGCAGTTCCTACAGGGGAGGGGCCTATGGCTACACCTTC. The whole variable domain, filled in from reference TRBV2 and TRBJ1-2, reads EPEVTQTPSHQVTQMGQEVILRCVPISNHLYFYWYRQILGQKVEFLVSFYNNEISEKSEIFDDQFSVERPDGSNFTLKIRSTKLEDSAMYFCASSSYRGGAYGYTFGSGTRLTVV.

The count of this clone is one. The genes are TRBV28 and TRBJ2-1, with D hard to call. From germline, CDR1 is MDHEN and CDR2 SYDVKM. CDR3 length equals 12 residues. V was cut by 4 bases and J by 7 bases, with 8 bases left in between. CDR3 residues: CASSSTQNEQFF. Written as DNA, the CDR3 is TGTGCCAGCAGTTCCACACAAAATGAGCAGTTCTTC.

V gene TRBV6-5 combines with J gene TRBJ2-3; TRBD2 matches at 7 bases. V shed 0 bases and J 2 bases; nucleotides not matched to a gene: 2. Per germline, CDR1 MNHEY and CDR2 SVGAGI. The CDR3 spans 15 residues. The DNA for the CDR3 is TGTGCCAGCAGTTACTCCGGGACTAACACAGATACGCAGTATTTT. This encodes CASSYSGTNTDTQYF.

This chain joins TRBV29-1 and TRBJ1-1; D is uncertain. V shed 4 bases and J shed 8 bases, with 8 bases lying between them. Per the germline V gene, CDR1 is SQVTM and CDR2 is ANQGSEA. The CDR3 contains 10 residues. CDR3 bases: TGCAGCGTTGGGTTCAGGGAAGCTTTCTTT. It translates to CSVGFREAFF.

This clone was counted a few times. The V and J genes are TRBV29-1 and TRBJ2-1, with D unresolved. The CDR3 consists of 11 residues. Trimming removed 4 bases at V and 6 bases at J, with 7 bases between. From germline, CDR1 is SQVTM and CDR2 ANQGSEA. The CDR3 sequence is CSVVRINEQFF. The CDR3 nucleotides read TGCAGCGTTGTACGGATCAATGAGCAGTTCTTC.

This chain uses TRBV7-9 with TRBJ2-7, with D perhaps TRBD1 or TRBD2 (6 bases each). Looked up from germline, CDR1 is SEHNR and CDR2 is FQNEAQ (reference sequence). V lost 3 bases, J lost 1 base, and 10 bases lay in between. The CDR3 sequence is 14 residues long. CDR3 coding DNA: TGTGCCAGCAGCTTCGGGGGCAGATCCTACGAGCAGTACTTC. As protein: CASSFGGRSYEQYF.

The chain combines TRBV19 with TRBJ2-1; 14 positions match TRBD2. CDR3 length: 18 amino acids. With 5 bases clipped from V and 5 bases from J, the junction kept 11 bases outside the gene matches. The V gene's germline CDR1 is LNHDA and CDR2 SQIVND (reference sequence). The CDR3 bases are TGTGCCAGTAGTTTAGCCGGGACTAGCGGGAGTCGCGACAATGAGCAGTTCTTC. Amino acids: CASSLAGTSGSRDNEQFF. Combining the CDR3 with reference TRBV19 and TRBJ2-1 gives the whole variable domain DGGITQSPKYLFRKEGQNVTLSCEQNLNHDAMYWYRQDPGQGLRLIYYSQIVNDFQKGDIAEGYSVSREKKESFPLTVTSAQKNPTAFYLCASSLAGTSGSRDNEQFFGPGTRLTVL.

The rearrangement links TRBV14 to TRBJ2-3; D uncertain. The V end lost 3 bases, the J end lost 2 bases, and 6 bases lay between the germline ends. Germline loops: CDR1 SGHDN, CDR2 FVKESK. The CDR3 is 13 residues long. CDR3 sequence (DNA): TGTGCCAGCAGCCAGGGCTACACAGATACGCAGTATTTT. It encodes CASSQGYTDTQYF.

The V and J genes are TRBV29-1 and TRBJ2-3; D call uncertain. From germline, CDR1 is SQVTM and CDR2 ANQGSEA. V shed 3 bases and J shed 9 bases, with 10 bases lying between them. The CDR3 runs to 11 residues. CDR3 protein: CSVEESWTQYF. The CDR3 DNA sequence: TGCAGCGTTGAGGAATCGTGGACGCAGTATTTT.

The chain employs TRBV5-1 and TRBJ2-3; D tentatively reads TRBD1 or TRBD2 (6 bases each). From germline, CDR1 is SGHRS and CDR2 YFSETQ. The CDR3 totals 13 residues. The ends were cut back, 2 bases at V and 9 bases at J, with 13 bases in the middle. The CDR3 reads CASSLSRGDTQYF. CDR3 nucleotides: TGCGCCAGCAGCTTATCTAGGGGGGACACGCAGTATTTT. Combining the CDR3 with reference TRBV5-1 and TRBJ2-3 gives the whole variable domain KAGVTQTPRYLIKTRGQQVTLSCSPISGHRSVSWYQQTPGQGLQFLFEYFSETQRNKGNFPGRFSGRQFSNSRSEMNVSTLELGDSALYLCASSLSRGDTQYFGPGTRLTVL.

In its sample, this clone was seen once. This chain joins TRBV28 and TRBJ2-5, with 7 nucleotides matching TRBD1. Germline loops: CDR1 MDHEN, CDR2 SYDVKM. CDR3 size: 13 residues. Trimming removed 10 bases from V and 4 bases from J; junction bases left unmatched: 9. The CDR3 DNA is TGTGCCACCTCCTCGGGACAGCGAGAGACCCAGTACTTC. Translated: CATSSGQRETQYF.

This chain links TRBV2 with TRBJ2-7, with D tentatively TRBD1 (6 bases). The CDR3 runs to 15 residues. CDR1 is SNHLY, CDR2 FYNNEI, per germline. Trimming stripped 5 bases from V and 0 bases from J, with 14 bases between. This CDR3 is CASSIGRGLSYEQYF. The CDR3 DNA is TGTGCCAGCAGTATAGGCAGGGGCCTCTCCTACGAGCAGTACTTC.

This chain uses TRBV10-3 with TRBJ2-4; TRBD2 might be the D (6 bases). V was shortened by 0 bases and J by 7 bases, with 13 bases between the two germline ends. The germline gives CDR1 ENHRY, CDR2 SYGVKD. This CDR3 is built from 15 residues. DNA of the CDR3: TGTGCCATCAGTGAGTCAGGAGGGGATCGGAACATTCAGTACTTC. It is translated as CAISESGGDRNIQYF.

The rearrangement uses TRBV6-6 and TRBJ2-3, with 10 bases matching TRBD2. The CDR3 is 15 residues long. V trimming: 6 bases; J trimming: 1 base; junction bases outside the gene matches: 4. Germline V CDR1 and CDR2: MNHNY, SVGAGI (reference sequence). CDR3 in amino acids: CASRRGTSGTDTQYF. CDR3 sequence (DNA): TGTGCCAGCAGGCGGGGGACTAGCGGCACAGATACGCAGTATTTT.

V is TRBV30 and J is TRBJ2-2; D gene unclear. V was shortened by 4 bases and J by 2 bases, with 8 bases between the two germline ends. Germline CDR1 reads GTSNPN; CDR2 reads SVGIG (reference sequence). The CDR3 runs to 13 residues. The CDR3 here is CAWKVRNTGELFF. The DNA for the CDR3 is TGTGCCTGGAAGGTTCGAAACACCGGGGAGCTGTTTTTT. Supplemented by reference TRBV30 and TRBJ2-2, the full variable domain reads SQTIHQWPATLVQPVGSPLSLECTVEGTSNPNLYWYRQAAGRGLQLLFYSVGIGQISSEVPQNLSASRPQDRQFILSSKKLLLSDSGFYLCAWKVRNTGELFFGEGSRLTVL.

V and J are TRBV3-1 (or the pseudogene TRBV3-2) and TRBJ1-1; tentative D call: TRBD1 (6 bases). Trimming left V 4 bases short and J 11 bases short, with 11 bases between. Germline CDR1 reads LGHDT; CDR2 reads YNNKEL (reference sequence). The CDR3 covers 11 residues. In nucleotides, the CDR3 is TGTGCCAGCAGCCGTAACAGGGAGGCTTTCTTT. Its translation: CASSRNREAFF.

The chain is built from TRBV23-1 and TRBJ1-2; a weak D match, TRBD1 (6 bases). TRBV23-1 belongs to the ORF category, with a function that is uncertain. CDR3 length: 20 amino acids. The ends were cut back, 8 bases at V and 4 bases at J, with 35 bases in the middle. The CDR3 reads CASAHPESRGRVSKCYGYTF. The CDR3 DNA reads TGCGCCAGCGCCCACCCCGAATCCAGGGGAAGGGTATCGAAGTGCTATGGCTACACCTTC.

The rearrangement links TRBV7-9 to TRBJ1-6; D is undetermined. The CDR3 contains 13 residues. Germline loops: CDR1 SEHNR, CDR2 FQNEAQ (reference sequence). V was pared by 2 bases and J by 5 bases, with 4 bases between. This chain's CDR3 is CASSLQDNSPLHF. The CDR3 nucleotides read TGTGCCAGCAGCTTACAGGATAATTCACCCCTCCACTTT. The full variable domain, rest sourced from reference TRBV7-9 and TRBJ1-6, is DTGVSQNPRHKITKRGQNVTFRCDPISEHNRLYWYRQTLGQGPEFLTYFQNEAQLEKSRLLSDRFSAERPKGSFSTLEIQRTEQGDSAMYLCASSLQDNSPLHFGNGTRLTVT.

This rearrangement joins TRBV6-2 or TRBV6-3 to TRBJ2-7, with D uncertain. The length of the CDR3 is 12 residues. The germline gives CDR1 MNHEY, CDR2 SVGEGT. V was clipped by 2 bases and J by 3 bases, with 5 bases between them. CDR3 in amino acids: CASSYQSYEQYF. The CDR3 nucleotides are TGTGCCAGCAGTTACCAAAGCTACGAGCAGTACTTC.

The CDR3 protein is CASSIDRDSNEQYF. The CDR3 region has the DNA TGTGCCAGTAGTATAGATCGGGACAGTAACGAGCAGTACTTC. The genes are TRBV19 and TRBJ2-7; 7 bases agree with TRBD1. The CDR3 spans 14 residues. J gave up 5 bases and V 0 bases, and 4 bases lay outside the gene matches. Per the germline V gene, CDR1 is LNHDA and CDR2 is SQIVND (reference sequence).

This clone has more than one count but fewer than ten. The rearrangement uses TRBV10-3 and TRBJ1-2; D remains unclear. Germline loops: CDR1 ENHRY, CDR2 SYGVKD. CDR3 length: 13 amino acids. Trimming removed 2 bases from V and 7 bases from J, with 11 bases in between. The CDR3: CAISEDLSSGYTF. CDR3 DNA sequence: TGTGCCATCAGTGAGGACCTCTCGTCTGGCTACACCTTC.

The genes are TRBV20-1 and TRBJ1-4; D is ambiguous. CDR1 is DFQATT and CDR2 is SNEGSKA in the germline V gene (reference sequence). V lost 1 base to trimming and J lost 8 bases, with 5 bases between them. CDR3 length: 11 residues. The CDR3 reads CSARAWEKLFF. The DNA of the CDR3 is TGCAGTGCTAGAGCTTGGGAAAAACTGTTTTTT.

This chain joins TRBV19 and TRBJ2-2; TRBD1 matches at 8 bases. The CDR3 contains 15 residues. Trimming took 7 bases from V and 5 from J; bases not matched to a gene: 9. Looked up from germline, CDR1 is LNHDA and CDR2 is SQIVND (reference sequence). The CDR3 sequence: CASTIGGTGTGELFF. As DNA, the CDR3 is TGTGCCAGTACCATCGGAGGGACAGGAACCGGGGAGCTGTTTTTT.